A few counts support the clone carrying this T cell receptor beta chain. Its cognate antigen is unknown. TCRdb processed the 5' RACE reads anew with MiXCR; each CDR3 protein has one entry. The sample lists over 250,000 distinct CDR3 sequences, roughly 5.2% occurring once. The data are from a study of T cells after yellow fever vaccination. General study points: By day 5 rather than day 15, the secondary response had peaked, though it was weaker. Abundant bulk-derived clonotypes could contaminate FACS-sorted repertoires. There was a small share of clonotypes that showed up in both the CD4 and CD8 compartments. In post-booster samples, most primary-vaccination clones reappeared (under 98% CD4, 88% CD8).

V lost 3 bases and J 2 bases, leaving 13 bases between the germline ends. Germline CDR1 reads SGHRS; CDR2 reads YFSETQ. This CDR3 contains 15 residues. The chain carries TRBV5-1 and TRBJ2-3; D is ambiguous. The material sequenced was CD4+ T cells sorted from PBMCs, taken on the day of the yellow fever booster vaccination. This TCR derives from a man between 18 and 35 years old who received the YFV17D yellow fever vaccine. The CDR3 DNA reads as TGCGCCAGCAGCTACGGGTCCACCGCCACAGATACGCAGTATTTT. Translation: CASSYGSTATDTQYF.